This is a list of T cell receptor beta chains from one sample in a study of blood T cell repertoires in COVID-19. Generated by immunoSEQ multiplex PCR, the TCRdb table keeps only in-frame clones and is missing some. Of just over 250,000 clones in the sample, around 80% were seen once. Source material: PBMCs or T cells enriched from blood (not recorded which). The origin of the receptors is a man aged 25-45 years with acute COVID-19. The CDR3 runs from the conserved cysteine through the conserved F or W. Fields, in order: D gene, J gene, V gene, clone size, CDR3 protein, CDR3 DNA. D genes are given only for firm matches. A clone size is listed for some rows: how often the clone was seen (once, few, many), or a class if it is expanded.

D: TRBD2; J: TRBJ2-3; V: TRBV7-8; size: NA; CDR3: CASRARLAGGADTQYF; DNA: TGTGCCAGCAGAGCCAGACTAGCGGGGGGGGCAGATACGCAGTATTTT
D: NA; J: TRBJ2-5; V: TRBV6-5; size: NA; CDR3: CATAAGAQETQYF; DNA: TGTGCCACGGCCGCGGGGGCCCAAGAGACCCAGTACTTC
D: NA; J: TRBJ2-2; V: TRBV19; size: many; CDR3: CASSIGGKTGELFF; DNA: TGTGCCAGTAGTATAGGCGGGAAGACCGGGGAGCTGTTTTTT
D: NA; J: TRBJ1-5; V: TRBV12-3/TRBV12-4; size: NA; CDR3: CASSFDGSGTQHF; DNA: TGTGCCAGCAGTTTTGATGGGTCGGGGACCCAGCATTTT
D: TRBD1; J: TRBJ2-2; V: TRBV29-1; size: once; CDR3: CSVGQVYTGELFF; DNA: TGCAGCGTAGGACAGGTCTACACCGGGGAGCTGTTTTTT
D: TRBD1; J: TRBJ1-3; V: TRBV14; size: NA; CDR3: CASRPATGTGNTIYF; DNA: TGTGCCAGCAGACCAGCGACAGGGACTGGAAACACCATATATTTT
D: TRBD1; J: TRBJ1-5; V: TRBV6-1; size: NA; CDR3: CASSEVGTGVYDYQPQHF; DNA: TGTGCCAGCAGTGAAGTAGGGACAGGGGTGTATGACTATCAGCCCCAGCATTTT
D: NA; J: TRBJ2-6; V: TRBV4-2; size: many; CDR3: CASSQVEEANVLTF; DNA: TGTGCCAGCAGCCAAGTTGAGGAGGCCAACGTCCTGACTTTC
D: TRBD1; J: TRBJ1-2; V: TRBV7-9; size: NA; CDR3: CASNNDRGYGYTF; DNA: TGTGCCAGCAACAATGACAGGGGATATGGCTACACCTTC
D: NA; J: TRBJ1-6; V: TRBV23-1; size: few; CDR3: CASSQSLRSYNSPLHF; DNA: TGCGCCAGCAGTCAATCGCTGCGCTCCTATAATTCACCCCTCCACTTT